These 7 T cell receptor beta chains came from one sample sequenced in a study of beta chain features in type 1 diabetes. Expressed TCRB transcripts were sequenced because the isolated RNA had all been reverse transcribed beforehand. Sequenced by immunoSEQ multiplex PCR; TCRdb stores in-frame clones only, minus some. This sample yields 310,000 or so clones, of which under 8.5% are seen a single time; approximately 0.44% belongs to the top ten. Sequences were obtained from central memory CD4+ T cells from blood. These receptors originate from a woman younger than 35 in good health.

This rearrangement joins TRBV19 to TRBJ2-7, with 7 bases aligning to TRBD1. Germline CDR1 reads LNHDA; CDR2 reads SQIVND (reference sequence). This CDR3 region has 14 residues. Unmatched junction bases numbered 13, after V lost 5 bases and J lost 9 bases. CDR3 in amino acids: CASSRLGTAGLQYF. DNA of the CDR3: TGTGCCAGTAGTCGGCTTGGGACAGCCGGCCTGCAGTACTTC.

The CDR3 coding sequence is TGCGCCAGCAGCCCGTTCCCTAGCGGGAGTGCGAAGAAAAACATTCAGTACTTC. Residues: CASSPFPSGSAKKNIQYF. The genes are TRBV4-3 and TRBJ2-4, with TRBD2 matching 10 bases. CDR1 LGHNA and CDR2 YSLEER come from the germline V gene. This CDR3 spans 18 amino acids. Trimming removed 4 bases from V and 4 bases from J; junction bases left unmatched: 13.

The sample holds many counts of this clone. The chain recombines TRBV6-5 with TRBJ2-3; D call uncertain. Trimming pared 6 bases from V and 0 bases from J, leaving 7 bases between. This CDR3 is built from 13 residues. Germline assignment: CDR1 MNHEY and CDR2 SVGAGI. This CDR3 reads CASSPYSTDTQYF. The CDR3 region has the DNA TGTGCCAGCAGCCCTTATAGCACAGATACGCAGTATTTT.

This clone was observed a few times. This rearrangement joins TRBV10-3 to TRBJ2-2; 9 bases agree with TRBD1. CDR1 is ENHRY and CDR2 is SYGVKD in the germline V gene. This CDR3 has 14 residues. Trimming at V came to 11 bases and at J to 0 bases, leaving 4 bases not matched to a gene. The CDR3 is CAGRQGANTGELFF. CDR3 DNA: TGTGCCGGCAGACAGGGGGCGAACACCGGGGAGCTGTTTTTT.

The chain joins TRBV28 to TRBJ2-1, with no clear D. V lost 6 bases and J lost 9, with 12 bases in between. Per germline, CDR1 MDHEN and CDR2 SYDVKM. The CDR3 consists of 12 residues. This CDR3 is CASSYYFREQFF. In nucleotides, the CDR3 is TGTGCCAGCAGCTACTACTTTCGTGAGCAGTTCTTC.

Written as DNA, the CDR3 is TGTGCCAGCGGGGCGACCCTCCGGGATTCCTACGAGCAGTACTTC. Translated: CASGATLRDSYEQYF. This chain connects TRBV6-5 to TRBJ2-7; either TRBD1 or TRBD2 may fit D (5 bases each). This CDR3 has 15 residues. The germline CDR1 and CDR2 sequences are MNHEY and SVGAGI. V was trimmed by 8 bases and J by 1 base, leaving 18 bases between them.

This clone appeared a few times. The chain carries TRBV20-1 and TRBJ2-7, with D hard to call. V lost 6 bases and J 7 bases, leaving 10 bases between the germline ends. Per germline, CDR1 DFQATT and CDR2 SNEGSKA (reference sequence). The CDR3 is 10 residues long. The CDR3 reads CSAPLSEQYF. The CDR3 coding sequence is TGCAGTGCCCCGTTATCGGAGCAGTACTTC.